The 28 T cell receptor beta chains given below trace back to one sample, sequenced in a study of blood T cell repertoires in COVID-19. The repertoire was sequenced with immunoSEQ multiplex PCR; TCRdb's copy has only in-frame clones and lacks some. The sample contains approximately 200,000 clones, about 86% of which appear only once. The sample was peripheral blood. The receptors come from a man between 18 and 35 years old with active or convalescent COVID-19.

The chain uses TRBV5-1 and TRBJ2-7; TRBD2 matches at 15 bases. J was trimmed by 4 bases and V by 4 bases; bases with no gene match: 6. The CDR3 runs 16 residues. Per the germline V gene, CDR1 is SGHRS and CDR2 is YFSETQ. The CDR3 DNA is TGCGCCAGCAGCACGACCGGGACTAGCGGGGGGTACGAGCAGTACTTC. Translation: CASSTTGTSGGYEQYF.

CDR3 sequence reads: CASSHYNTGELFF. CDR3 DNA sequence: TGTGCCAGCAGCCACTATAACACCGGGGAGCTGTTTTTT. This chain uses TRBV7-2 with TRBJ2-2; D is unclear. Germline CDR1 SGHTA, CDR2 FQGNSA. V was trimmed by 5 bases and J by 2 bases, leaving 6 bases between them. CDR3 length: 13 amino acids.

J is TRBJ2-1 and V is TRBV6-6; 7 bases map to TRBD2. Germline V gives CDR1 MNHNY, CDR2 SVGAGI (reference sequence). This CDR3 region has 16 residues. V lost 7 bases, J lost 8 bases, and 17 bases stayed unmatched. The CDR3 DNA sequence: TGTGCCAGCACTCTTGACGGGACCTTTCGGGGGGATGAGCAGTTCTTC. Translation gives CASTLDGTFRGDEQFF.

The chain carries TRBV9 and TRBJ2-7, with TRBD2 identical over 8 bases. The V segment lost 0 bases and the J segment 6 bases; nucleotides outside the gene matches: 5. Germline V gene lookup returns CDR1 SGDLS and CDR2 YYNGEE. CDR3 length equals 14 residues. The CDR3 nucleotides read TGTGCCAGCAGCGTAGAGAGCGGGAGATCCGAGCAGTACTTC. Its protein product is CASSVESGRSEQYF.

The CDR3 loop reads CASSLAPSGNTIYF. The CDR3 DNA reads as TGTGCCAGCAGCTTAGCGCCCAGTGGAAACACCATATATTTT. The chain uses TRBV7-9 and TRBJ1-3; D is undetermined. The ends were cut back, 0 bases at V and 3 bases at J, with 6 bases in the middle. This CDR3 has 14 amino acids. Looked up from germline, CDR1 is SEHNR and CDR2 is FQNEAQ (reference sequence).

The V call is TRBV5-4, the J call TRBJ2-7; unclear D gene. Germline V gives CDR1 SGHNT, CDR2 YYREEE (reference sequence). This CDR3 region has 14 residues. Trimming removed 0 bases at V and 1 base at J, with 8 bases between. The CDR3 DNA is TGTGCCAGCAGCTTGGGACTGGAGTCCTACGAGCAGTACTTC. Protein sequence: CASSLGLESYEQYF.

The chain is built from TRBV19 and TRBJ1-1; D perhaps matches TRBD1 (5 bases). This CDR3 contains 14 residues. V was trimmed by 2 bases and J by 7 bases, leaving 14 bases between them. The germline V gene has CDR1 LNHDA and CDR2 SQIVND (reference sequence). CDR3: CASSIKNPGLEAFF. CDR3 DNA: TGTGCCAGTAGTATAAAAAATCCGGGACTTGAAGCTTTCTTT.

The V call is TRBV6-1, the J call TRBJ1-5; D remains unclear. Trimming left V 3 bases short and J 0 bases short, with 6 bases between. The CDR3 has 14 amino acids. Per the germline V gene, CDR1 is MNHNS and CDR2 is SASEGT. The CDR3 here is CASSDGYSNQPQHF. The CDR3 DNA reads TGTGCCAGCAGTGACGGGTATAGCAATCAGCCCCAGCATTTT.

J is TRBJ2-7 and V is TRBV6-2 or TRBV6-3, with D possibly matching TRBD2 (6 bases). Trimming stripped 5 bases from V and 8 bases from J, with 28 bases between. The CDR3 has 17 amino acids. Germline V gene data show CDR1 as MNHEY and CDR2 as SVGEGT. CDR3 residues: CASSPLFLATWGLQQYF. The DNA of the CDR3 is TGTGCCAGCAGTCCCCTTTTCCTAGCGACCTGGGGTCTTCAGCAGTACTTC.

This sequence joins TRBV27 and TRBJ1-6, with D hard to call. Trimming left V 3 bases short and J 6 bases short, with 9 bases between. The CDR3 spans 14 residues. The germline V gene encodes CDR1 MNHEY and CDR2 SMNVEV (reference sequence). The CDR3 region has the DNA TGTGCCAGCAGTTTTTTCTTCCCTAATTCACCCCTCCACTTT. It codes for CASSFFFPNSPLHF.

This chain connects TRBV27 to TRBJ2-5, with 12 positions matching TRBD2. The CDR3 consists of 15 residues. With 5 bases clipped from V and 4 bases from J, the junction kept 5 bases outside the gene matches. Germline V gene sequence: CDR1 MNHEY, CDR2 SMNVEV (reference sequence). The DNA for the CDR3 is TGTGCCAGCAGTAAGCCGGGACTAGCGGGAGAGACCCAGTACTTC. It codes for CASSKPGLAGETQYF.

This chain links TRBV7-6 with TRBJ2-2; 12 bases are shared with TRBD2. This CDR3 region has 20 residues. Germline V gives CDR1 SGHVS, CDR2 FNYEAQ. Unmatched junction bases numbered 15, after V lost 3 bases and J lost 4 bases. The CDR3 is CASSFELGGKTSGSTGELFF. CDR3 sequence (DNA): TGTGCCAGCAGCTTTGAATTAGGGGGGAAGACTAGCGGGAGCACCGGGGAGCTGTTTTTT.

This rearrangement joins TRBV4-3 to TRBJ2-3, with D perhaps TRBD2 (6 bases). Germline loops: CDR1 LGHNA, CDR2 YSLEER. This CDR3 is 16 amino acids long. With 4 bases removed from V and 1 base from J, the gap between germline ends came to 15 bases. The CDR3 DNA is TGCGCCAGCAGCCCCGTGGCGGGGCGCGGCACAGATACGCAGTATTTT. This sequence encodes CASSPVAGRGTDTQYF.

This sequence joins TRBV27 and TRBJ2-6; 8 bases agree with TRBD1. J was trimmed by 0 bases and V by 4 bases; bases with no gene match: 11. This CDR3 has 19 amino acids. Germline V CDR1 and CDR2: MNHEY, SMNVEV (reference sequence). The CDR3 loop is CASSSYRTGKSSGANVLTF. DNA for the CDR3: TGTGCCAGCAGTTCCTACCGGACAGGGAAGAGCTCTGGGGCCAACGTCCTGACTTTC.

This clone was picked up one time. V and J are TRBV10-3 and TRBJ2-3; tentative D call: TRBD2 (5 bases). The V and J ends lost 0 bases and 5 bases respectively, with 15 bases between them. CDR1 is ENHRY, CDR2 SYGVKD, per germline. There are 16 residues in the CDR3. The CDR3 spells CAISESRAGPGDTQYF. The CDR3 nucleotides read TGTGCCATCAGTGAGTCGAGGGCTGGACCCGGAGATACGCAGTATTTT.

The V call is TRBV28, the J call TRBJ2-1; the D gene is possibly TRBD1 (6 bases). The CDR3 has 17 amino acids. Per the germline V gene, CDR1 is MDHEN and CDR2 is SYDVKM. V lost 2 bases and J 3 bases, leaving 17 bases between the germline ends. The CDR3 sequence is CASSLGGLARIYNEQFF. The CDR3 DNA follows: TGTGCCAGCAGTTTAGGGGGCCTAGCCCGAATCTACAATGAGCAGTTCTTC.

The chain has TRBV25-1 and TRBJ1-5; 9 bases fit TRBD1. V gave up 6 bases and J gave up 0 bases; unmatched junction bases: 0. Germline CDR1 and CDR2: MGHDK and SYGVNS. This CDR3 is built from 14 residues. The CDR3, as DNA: TGTGCCAGCAGGGGACAGGGTAGCAATCAGCCCCAGCATTTT. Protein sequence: CASRGQGSNQPQHF.

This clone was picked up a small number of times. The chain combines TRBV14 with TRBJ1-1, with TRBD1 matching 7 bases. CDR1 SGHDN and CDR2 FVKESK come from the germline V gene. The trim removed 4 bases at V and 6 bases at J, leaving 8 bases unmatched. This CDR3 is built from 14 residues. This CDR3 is CASSRSYRGAEAFF. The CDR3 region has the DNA TGTGCCAGCAGCCGATCGTACAGGGGTGCTGAAGCTTTCTTT.

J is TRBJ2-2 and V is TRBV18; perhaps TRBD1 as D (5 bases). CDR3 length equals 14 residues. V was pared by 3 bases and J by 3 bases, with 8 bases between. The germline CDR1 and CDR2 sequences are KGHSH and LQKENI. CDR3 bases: TGTGCCAGCTCACCCAGACAGTACACCGGGGAGCTGTTTTTT. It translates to CASSPRQYTGELFF.

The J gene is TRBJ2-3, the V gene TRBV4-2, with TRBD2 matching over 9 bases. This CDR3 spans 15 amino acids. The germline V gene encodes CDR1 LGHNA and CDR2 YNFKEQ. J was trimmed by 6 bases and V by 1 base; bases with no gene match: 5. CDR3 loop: CASSQGSSGVDTQYF. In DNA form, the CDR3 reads TGTGCCAGCAGCCAAGGTTCTAGCGGGGTGGATACGCAGTATTTT.

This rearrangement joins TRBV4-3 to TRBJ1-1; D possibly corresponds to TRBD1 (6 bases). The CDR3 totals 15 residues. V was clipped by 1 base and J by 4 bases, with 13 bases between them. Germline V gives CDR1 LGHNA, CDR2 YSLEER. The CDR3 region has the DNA TGCGCCAGCAGCCAAGTATTCCCAGGGGCCACTGAAGCTTTCTTT. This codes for CASSQVFPGATEAFF.

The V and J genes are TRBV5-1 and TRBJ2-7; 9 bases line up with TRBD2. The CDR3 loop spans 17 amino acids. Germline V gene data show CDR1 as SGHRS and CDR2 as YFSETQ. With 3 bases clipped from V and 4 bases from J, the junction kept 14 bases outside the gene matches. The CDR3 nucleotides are TGCGCCAGCAGCTCGGGGGGGCCTAGCGGGATTCCATACGAGCAGTACTTC. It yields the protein CASSSGGPSGIPYEQYF. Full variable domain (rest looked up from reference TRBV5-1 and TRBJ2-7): KAGVTQTPRYLIKTRGQQVTLSCSPISGHRSVSWYQQTPGQGLQFLFEYFSETQRNKGNFPGRFSGRQFSNSRSEMNVSTLELGDSALYLCASSSGGPSGIPYEQYFGPGTRLTVT.

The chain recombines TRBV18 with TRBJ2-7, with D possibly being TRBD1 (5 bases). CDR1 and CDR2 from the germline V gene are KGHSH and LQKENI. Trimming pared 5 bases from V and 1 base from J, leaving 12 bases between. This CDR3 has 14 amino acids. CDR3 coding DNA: TGTGCCAGCTCAGGTATAGGGGTATCCTACGAGCAGTACTTC. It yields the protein CASSGIGVSYEQYF.

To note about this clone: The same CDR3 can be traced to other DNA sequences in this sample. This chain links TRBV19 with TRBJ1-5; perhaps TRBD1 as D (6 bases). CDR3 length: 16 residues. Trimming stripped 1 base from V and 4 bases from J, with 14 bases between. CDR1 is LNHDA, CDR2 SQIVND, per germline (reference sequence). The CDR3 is CASSIVWTADNQPQHF. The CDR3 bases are TGTGCCAGTAGTATAGTGTGGACAGCCGATAATCAGCCCCAGCATTTT.

The CDR3 is CASSPSYPQDTQYF. DNA for the CDR3: TGTGCCAGCAGTCCATCCTACCCCCAAGATACGCAGTATTTT. This sequence joins TRBV27 and TRBJ2-3; D not certain. Trimming stripped 5 bases from V and 5 bases from J, with 14 bases between. Germline CDR1 MNHEY, CDR2 SMNVEV (reference sequence). The CDR3 loop spans 14 amino acids.

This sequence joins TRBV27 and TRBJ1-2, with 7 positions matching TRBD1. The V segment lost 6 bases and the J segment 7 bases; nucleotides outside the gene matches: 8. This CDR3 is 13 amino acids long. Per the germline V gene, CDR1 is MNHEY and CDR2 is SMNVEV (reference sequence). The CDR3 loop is CASSVGGEAGYTF. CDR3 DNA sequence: TGTGCCAGCAGCGTAGGGGGCGAGGCTGGCTACACCTTC.

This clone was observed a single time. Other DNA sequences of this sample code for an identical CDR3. CDR3 DNA sequence: TGCGCCAGCAGCTTGGGCCAGGGAGGAAACACCATATATTTT. Translated, it gives CASSLGQGGNTIYF. The chain combines TRBV5-1 with TRBJ1-3, with D possibly TRBD1 on 5 matching bases. Per the germline V gene, CDR1 is SGHRS and CDR2 is YFSETQ. The CDR3 spans 14 residues. V lost 0 bases and J lost 4, with 8 bases in between.

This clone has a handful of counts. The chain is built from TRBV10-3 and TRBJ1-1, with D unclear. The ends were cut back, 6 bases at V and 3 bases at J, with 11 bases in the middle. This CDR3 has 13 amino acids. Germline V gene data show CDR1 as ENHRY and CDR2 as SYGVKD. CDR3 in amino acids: CAISGDWDTEAFF. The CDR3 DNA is TGTGCCATCAGCGGAGATTGGGACACTGAAGCTTTCTTT.